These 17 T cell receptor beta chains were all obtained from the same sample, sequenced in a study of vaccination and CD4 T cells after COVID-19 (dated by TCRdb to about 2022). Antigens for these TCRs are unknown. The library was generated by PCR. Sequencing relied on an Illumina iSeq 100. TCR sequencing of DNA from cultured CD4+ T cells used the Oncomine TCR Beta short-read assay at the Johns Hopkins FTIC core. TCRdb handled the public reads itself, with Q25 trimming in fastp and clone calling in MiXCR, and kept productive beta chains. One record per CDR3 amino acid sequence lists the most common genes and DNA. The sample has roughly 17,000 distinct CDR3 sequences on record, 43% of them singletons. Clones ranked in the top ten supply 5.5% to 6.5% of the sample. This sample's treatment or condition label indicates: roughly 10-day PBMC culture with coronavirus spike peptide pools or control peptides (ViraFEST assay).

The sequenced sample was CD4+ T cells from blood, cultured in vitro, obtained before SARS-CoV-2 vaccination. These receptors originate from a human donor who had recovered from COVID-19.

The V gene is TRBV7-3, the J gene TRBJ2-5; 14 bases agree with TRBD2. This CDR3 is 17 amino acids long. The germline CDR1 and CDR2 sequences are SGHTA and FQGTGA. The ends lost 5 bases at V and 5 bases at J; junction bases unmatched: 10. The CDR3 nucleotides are TGTGCCAGCAGCCTTGGGGGGACTAGCGGGGGTACGGAGACCCAGTACTTC. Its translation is CASSLGGTSGGTETQYF.

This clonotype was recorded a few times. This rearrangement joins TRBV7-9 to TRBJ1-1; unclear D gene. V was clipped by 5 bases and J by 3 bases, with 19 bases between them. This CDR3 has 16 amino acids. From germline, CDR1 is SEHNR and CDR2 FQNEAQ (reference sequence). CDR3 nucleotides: TGTGCCAGCAGCCGCCAAGGCCCTCTCGCGGACACTGAAGCTTTCTTT. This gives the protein CASSRQGPLADTEAFF.

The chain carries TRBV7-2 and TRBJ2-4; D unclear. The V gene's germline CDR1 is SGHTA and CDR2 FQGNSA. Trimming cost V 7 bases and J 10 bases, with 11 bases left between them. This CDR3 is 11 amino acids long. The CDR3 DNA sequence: TGTGCCAGCACCTCGAGAAATATTCAGTACTTC. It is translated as CASTSRNIQYF. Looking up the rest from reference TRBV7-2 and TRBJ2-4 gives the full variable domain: GAGVSQSPSNKVTEKGKDVELRCDPISGHTALYWYRQSLGQGLEFLIYFQGNSAPDKSGLPSDRFSAERTGGSVSTLTIQRTQQEDSAVYLCASTSRNIQYFGAGTRLSVL.

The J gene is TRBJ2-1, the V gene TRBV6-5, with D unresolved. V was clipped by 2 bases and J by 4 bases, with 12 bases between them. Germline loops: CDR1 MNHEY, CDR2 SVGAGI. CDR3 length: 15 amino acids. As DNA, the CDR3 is TGTGCCAGCAGTTACCCAAATACGGAGTACAATGAGCAGTTCTTC. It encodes CASSYPNTEYNEQFF.

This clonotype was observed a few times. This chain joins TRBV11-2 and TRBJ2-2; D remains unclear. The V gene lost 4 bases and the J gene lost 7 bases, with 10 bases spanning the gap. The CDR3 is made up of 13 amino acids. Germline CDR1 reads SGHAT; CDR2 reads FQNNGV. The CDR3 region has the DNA TGTGCCAGCAGCTCGGTTAGGCACGGGGAGCTGTTTTTT. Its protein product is CASSSVRHGELFF.

The CDR3 region is CASSFGRGGTDTQYF. CDR3 DNA sequence: TGTGCCAGCAGCTTTGGGCGGGGGGGGACAGATACGCAGTATTTT. This chain joins TRBV7-2 and TRBJ2-3; 9 bases align to TRBD2. Germline V gives CDR1 SGHTA, CDR2 FQGNSA. V shed 3 bases, J shed 3 bases, and the junction held 4 bases outside the gene matches. The CDR3 length is 15 residues.

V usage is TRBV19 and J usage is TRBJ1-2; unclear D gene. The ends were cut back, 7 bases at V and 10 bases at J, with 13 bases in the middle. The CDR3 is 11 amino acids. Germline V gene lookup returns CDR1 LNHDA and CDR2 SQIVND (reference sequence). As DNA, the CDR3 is TGTGCCAGTAATCAAGGTTGGGCCTACACCTTC. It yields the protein CASNQGWAYTF.

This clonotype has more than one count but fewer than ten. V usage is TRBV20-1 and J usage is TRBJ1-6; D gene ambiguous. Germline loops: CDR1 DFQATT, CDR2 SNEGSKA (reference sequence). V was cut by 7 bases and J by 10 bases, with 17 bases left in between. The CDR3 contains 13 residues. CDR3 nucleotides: TGCAGTGTCAGCCGAGGTTGGGGATCACCCCTCCACTTT. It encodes CSVSRGWGSPLHF.

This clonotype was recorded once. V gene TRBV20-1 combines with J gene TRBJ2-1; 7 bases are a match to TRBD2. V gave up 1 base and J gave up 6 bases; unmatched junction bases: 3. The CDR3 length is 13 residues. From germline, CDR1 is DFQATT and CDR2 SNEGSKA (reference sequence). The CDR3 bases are TGCAGTGCTAGAGGACTAGCCCCCAATGAGCAGTTCTTC. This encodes CSARGLAPNEQFF.

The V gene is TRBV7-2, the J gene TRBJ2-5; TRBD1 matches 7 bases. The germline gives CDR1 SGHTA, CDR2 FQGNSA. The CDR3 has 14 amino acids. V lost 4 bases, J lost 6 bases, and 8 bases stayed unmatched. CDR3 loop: CASSSRQGHQTQYF. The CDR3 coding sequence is TGTGCCAGCAGCTCGAGACAGGGACACCAGACCCAGTACTTC.

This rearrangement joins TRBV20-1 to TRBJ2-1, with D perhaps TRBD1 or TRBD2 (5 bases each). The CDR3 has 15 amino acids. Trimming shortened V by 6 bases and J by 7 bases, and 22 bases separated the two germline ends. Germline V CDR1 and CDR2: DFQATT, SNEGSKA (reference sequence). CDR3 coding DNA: TGCAGTGCACCGGGGCGGGCCTTTTCTCGGAATGAGCAGTTCTTC. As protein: CSAPGRAFSRNEQFF.

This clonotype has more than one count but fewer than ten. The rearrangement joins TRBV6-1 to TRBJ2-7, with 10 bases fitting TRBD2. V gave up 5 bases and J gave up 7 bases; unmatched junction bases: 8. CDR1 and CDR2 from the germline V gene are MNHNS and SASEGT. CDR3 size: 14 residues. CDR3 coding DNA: TGTGCCAGCAGTCGAACTAGCGGGGCACAAGAGCAGTACTTC. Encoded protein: CASSRTSGAQEQYF.

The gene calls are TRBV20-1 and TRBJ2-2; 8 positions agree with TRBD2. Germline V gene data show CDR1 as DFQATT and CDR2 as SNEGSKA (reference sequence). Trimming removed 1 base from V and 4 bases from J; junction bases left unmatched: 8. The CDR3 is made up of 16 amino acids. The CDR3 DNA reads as TGCAGTGCTAGAGTAGACGGGGGGGCGGGCACCGGGGAGCTGTTTTTT. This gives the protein CSARVDGGAGTGELFF.

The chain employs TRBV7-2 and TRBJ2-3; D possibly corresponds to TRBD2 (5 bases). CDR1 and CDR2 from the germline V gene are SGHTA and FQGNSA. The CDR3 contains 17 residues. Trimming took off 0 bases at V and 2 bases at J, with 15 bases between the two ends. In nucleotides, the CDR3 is TGTGCCAGCAGCTTAGCAAGGGCGGGCCTTTTCACAGATACGCAGTATTTT. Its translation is CASSLARAGLFTDTQYF.

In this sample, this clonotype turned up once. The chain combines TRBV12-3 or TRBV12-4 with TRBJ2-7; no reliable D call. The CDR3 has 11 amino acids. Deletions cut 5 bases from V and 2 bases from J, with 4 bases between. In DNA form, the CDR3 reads TGTGCCAGCAGTGCAGCCTACGAGCAGTACTTC. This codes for CASSAAYEQYF.

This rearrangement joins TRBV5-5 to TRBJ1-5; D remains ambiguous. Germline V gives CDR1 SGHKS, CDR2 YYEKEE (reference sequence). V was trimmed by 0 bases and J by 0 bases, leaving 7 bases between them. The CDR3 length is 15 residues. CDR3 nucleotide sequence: TGTGCCAGCAGCTTGGGGCCGGGTAGCAATCAGCCCCAGCATTTT. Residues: CASSLGPGSNQPQHF.

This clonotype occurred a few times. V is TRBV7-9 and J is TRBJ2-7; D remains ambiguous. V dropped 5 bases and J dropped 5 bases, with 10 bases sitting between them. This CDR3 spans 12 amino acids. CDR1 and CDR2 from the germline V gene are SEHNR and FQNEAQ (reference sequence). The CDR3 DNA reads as TGTGCCAGCAGCCATGGGAAGGACGAGCAGTACTTC. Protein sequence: CASSHGKDEQYF.